This is a list of T cell receptor beta chains from one sample in a study of OX40 agonist ivuxolimab in advanced cancers. The assay was immunoSEQ multiplex PCR, and TCRdb's table has in-frame clones only and misses some. The sample records around 35,000 clones, 81% being singletons. Sequences were derived from CD4+ or CD8+ T cells sorted from blood, sampled in a trial of the OX40 agonist ivuxolimab. Receptor source: an adult with an advanced solid tumor such as melanoma, head and neck, liver or kidney cancer. Both conserved end residues are part of each CDR3. Fields, in order: V gene, CDR3 protein.

v_call: TRBV4-2; cdr3_aa: CASSQRSGIHKFGYTF
v_call: TRBV27; cdr3_aa: CASRQRGRGHIGYTF
v_call: TRBV5-1; cdr3_aa: CASSVQRNTEAFF
v_call: TRBV7-6; cdr3_aa: CASSSDRGVGELFF
v_call: TRBV7-7; cdr3_aa: CASSLIPLGAGEANTGELFF
v_call: TRBV7-2; cdr3_aa: CASSMNRGEKLFF
v_call: TRBV11-2; cdr3_aa: CASSFGTDYEQYF
v_call: TRBV6-6; cdr3_aa: CASSNPGQGLSQAQHF
v_call: TRBV9; cdr3_aa: CASSSGWSYGYTF
v_call: TRBV7-2; cdr3_aa: CASSYVSSDSPLHF
v_call: TRBV10-3; cdr3_aa: CAISAANGGTDTQYF
v_call: TRBV7-8; cdr3_aa: CASSLGEISNSPLHF
v_call: TRBV6-5; cdr3_aa: CASSYSPEPGNTIYF
v_call: TRBV28; cdr3_aa: CASSLPPGEGQPQHF
v_call: TRBV29-1; cdr3_aa: CSVGSFYEQYF
v_call: TRBV15; cdr3_aa: CATSRAGAGANVLTF
v_call: TRBV10-2; cdr3_aa: CASRNSGTGDGNTIYF
v_call: TRBV6-1; cdr3_aa: CASRQTSGRYEQYF
v_call: TRBV7-2; cdr3_aa: CASSLYNSPLHF
v_call: TRBV2; cdr3_aa: CASTAEGLNTEAFF
v_call: TRBV28; cdr3_aa: CASSWGQANGYTF
v_call: TRBV4-3; cdr3_aa: CASSQMRGGFNEQFF
v_call: TRBV7-2; cdr3_aa: CASSFLNTEAFF
v_call: TRBV18; cdr3_aa: CASSPRAGVVETQYF
v_call: TRBV27; cdr3_aa: CASRTAGGPDYF
v_call: TRBV10-2; cdr3_aa: CASSEPRGTGKDRPQHF
v_call: TRBV7-9; cdr3_aa: CASSFEVNYGYTF
v_call: TRBV7-2; cdr3_aa: CASSVQSDNTGELFF
v_call: TRBV18; cdr3_aa: CASSDRGGEQYF
v_call: TRBV6-5; cdr3_aa: CASSPPGGGQPQHF
v_call: TRBV5-1; cdr3_aa: CASSSVTGMTGANVLTF
v_call: TRBV5-1; cdr3_aa: CASSLQGHGAYEQYF
v_call: TRBV5-1; cdr3_aa: CASSSNGGVNQPQHF
v_call: TRBV18; cdr3_aa: CASSPRSGVEGSPLHF
v_call: TRBV28; cdr3_aa: CASRLDRRGTGELFF
v_call: TRBV20-1; cdr3_aa: CSATGTHEAFF
v_call: TRBV7-9; cdr3_aa: CASSPSGQGARGELFF